A selection of T cell receptor beta chains follows, all from one sample in a study of identical twins. TCRdb re-analysed the 5' RACE reads in MiXCR, keeping a single row per CDR3 protein. The table records roughly 690,000 distinct CDR3 sequences, around 6% of them present only once. The specimen was naive T cells sorted from blood. The receptors were gathered from a man younger than 30 in good health. Each CDR3 is given with its conserved first and last residue.

CDR3	V	J	length
CASSVLAVTYEQYF	TRBV9	TRBJ2-7	14
CSVEGAAIGYTF	TRBV29-1	TRBJ1-2	12
CASSPGQGGSEKLFF	TRBV5-1	TRBJ1-4	15
CARIEREPHEQYF	TRBV4-3	TRBJ2-7	13
CASSLKSSGNTEAFF	TRBV5-1	TRBJ1-1	15
CASLGREETQYF	TRBV12-3/TRBV12-4	TRBJ2-5	12
CASSGTGVSTDTQYF	TRBV12-3/TRBV12-4	TRBJ2-3	15
CASSDPSGISGSSYNEQFF	TRBV6-4	TRBJ2-1	19
CASSRFIDPGAGYTF	TRBV5-6	TRBJ1-2	15
CASSSGSGFSPYEQYF	TRBV7-6	TRBJ2-7	16
CSARTGRVTEAFF	TRBV20-1	TRBJ1-1	13
CASSLPGQGEETQYF	TRBV7-7	TRBJ2-5	15
CATSKAADTQYF	TRBV15	TRBJ2-3	12
CATGTDLDNEQFF	TRBV10-3	TRBJ2-1	13
CSARGTLGGISYEQYF	TRBV20-1	TRBJ2-7	16
CASSLDRVVRFF	TRBV5-1	TRBJ2-1	12
CASSLRPGTSGRTYNEQFF	TRBV11-2	TRBJ2-1	19
CSARGPFESYEQYF	TRBV20-1	TRBJ2-7	14
CSSGEYNEQFF	TRBV20-1	TRBJ2-1	11
CASSIQEQFF	TRBV5-1	TRBJ2-1	10
CSARDLELGTNTEAFF	TRBV20-1	TRBJ1-1	16
CASSSTQGVTDTQYF	TRBV7-9	TRBJ2-3	15
CASSSSVGRDNEQFF	TRBV5-4	TRBJ2-1	15
CASRLTANTEAFF	TRBV5-6	TRBJ1-1	13
CAVGPQLAYEQYF	TRBV6-2/TRBV6-3	TRBJ2-7	13
CASSQVVNEQYF	TRBV18	TRBJ2-7	12
CSVEKNTEAFF	TRBV29-1	TRBJ1-1	11
CASSLGLAGNGNTQYF	TRBV11-2	TRBJ2-3	16
CSGSGVLTDTQYF	TRBV29-1	TRBJ2-3	13
CASSLSGHEETQYF	TRBV5-1	TRBJ2-5	14
CASSWEYQETQYF	TRBV7-9	TRBJ2-5	13
CASSQGTSTSTDTQYF	TRBV5-1	TRBJ2-3	16
CASSPDRVNGYTF	TRBV7-2	TRBJ1-2	13
CAISGNPGTGSNQPQHF	TRBV10-3	TRBJ1-5	17
CASSRTGATNTEAFF	TRBV5-1	TRBJ1-1	15
CASSFRLAGHTSTDTQYF	TRBV5-1	TRBJ2-3	18
CASSSGHSTQYF	TRBV28	TRBJ2-3	12
CSLRHSWTFEQFF	TRBV29-1	TRBJ2-1	13
CASSIVDSQETQYF	TRBV19	TRBJ2-5	14
CAWRDTGGPHETQYF	TRBV30	TRBJ2-5	15
CASSFGTSGGETQYF	TRBV12-3/TRBV12-4	TRBJ2-5	15
CASSGQGGYNSPLHF	TRBV12-3/TRBV12-4	TRBJ1-6	15
CASSSWDGNNEQFF	TRBV27	TRBJ2-1	14
CASSSRLAGYYNEQFF	TRBV11-2	TRBJ2-1	16
CASSQETGGGPYEQYF	TRBV4-2	TRBJ2-7	16
CASSIGNEQYF	TRBV6-2/TRBV6-3	TRBJ2-7	11
CATSDPGRRLAGPSSYNEQFF	TRBV24-1	TRBJ2-1	21
CASSSTGFPGELFF	TRBV12-3/TRBV12-4	TRBJ2-2	14
CASSLQGERHEQFF	TRBV7-2	TRBJ2-1	14
CAAGREAPSYNEQFF	TRBV15	TRBJ2-1	15
CASWGGGTDTQYF	TRBV12-3/TRBV12-4	TRBJ2-3	13
CASSLRTAADTQYF	TRBV12-3/TRBV12-4	TRBJ2-3	14
CAIRRGGAGETQYF	TRBV10-3	TRBJ2-5	14
CASTTSGRSDTQYF	TRBV7-2	TRBJ2-3	14
CASSSNSETQYF	TRBV7-9	TRBJ2-5	12